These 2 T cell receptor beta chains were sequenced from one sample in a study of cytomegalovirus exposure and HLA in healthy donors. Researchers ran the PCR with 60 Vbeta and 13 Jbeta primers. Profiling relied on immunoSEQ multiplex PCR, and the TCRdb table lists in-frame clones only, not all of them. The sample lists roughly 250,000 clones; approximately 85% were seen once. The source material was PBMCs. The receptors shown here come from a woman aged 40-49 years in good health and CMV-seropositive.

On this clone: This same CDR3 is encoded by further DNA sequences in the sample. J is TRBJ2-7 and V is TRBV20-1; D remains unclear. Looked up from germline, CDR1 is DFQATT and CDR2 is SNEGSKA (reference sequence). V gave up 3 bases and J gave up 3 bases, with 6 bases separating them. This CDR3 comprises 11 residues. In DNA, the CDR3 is TGCAGTGCTAGGGGCAGCTACGAGCAGTACTTC. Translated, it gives CSARGSYEQYF.

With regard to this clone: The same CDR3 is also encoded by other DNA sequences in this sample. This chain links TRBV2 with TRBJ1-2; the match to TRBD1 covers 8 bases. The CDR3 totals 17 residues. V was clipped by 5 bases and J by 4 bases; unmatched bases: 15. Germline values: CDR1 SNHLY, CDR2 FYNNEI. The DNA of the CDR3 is TGTGCCAGCAGTCCCCCGCCCCTAGGGACAGGTCTCTATGGCTACACCTTC. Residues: CASSPPPLGTGLYGYTF.